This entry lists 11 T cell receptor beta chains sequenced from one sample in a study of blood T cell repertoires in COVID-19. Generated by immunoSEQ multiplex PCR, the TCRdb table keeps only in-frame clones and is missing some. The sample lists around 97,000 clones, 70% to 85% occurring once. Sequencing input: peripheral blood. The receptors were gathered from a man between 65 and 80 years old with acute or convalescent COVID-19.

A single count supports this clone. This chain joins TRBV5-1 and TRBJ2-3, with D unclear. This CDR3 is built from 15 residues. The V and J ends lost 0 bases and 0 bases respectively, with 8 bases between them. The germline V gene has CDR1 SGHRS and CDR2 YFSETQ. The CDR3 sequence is CASSLASVSTDTQYF. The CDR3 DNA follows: TGCGCCAGCAGCTTGGCCAGCGTGAGCACAGATACGCAGTATTTT.

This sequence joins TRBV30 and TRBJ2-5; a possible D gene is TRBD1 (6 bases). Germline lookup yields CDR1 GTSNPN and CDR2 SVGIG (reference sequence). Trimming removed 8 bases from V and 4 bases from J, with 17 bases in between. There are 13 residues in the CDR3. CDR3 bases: TGTGCCGCTTCTAAGGGGGTATTAGAGACCCAGTACTTC. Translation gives CAASKGVLETQYF.

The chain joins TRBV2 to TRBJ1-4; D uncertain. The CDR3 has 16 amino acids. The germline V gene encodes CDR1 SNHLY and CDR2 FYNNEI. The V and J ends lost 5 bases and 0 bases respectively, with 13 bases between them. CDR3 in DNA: TGTGCCAGCAGTCAACGGGGTATTGCAACTAATGAAAAACTGTTTTTT. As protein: CASSQRGIATNEKLFF.

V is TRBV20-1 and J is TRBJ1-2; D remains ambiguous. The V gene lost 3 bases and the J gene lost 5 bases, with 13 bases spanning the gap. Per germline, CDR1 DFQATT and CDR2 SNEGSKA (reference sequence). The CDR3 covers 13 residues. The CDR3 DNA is TGCAGTGCTAGTTTGCGGATAGTATATGGCTACACCTTC. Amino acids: CSASLRIVYGYTF.

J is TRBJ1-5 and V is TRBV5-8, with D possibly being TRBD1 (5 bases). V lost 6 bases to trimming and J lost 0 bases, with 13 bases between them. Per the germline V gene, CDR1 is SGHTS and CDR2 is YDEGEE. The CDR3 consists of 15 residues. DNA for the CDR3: TGTGCCAGCACCGGCGGGACTTATAGCAATCAGCCCCAGCATTTT. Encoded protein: CASTGGTYSNQPQHF.

CDR3 DNA: TGTGCCAGCAGCTTTCAGACAGGGGATGGTGGCTACACCTTC. Its protein is CASSFQTGDGGYTF. The V gene is TRBV6-6, the J gene TRBJ1-2; the match to TRBD1 covers 8 bases. The length of the CDR3 is 14 residues. V was clipped by 6 bases and J by 7 bases; unmatched bases: 10. Germline values: CDR1 MNHNY, CDR2 SVGAGI (reference sequence).

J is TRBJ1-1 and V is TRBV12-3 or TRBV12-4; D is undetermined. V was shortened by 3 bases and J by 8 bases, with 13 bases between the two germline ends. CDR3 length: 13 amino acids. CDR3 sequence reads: CASSFLAGREAFF. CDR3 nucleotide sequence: TGTGCCAGCAGTTTCTTGGCCGGCAGGGAAGCTTTCTTT.

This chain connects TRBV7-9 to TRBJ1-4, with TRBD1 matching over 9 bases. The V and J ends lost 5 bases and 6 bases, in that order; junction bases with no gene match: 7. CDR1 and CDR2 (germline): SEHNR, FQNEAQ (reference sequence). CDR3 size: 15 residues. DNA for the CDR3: TGTGCCAGCAGCGGAAGACAGGGGGTATATGAAAAACTGTTTTTT. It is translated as CASSGRQGVYEKLFF.

CDR3 coding DNA: TGTGCCAGCCGGTTCGGGACAGCAACTAATGAAAAACTGTTTTTT. This codes for CASRFGTATNEKLFF. The chain combines TRBV2 with TRBJ1-4; 7 nucleotides match TRBD1. Germline CDR1 and CDR2: SNHLY and FYNNEI. This CDR3 is built from 15 residues. With V trimmed by 8 bases and J by 0 bases, 6 bases remained unmatched. Filled out from reference TRBV2 and TRBJ1-4, the complete variable domain reads EPEVTQTPSHQVTQMGQEVILRCVPISNHLYFYWYRQILGQKVEFLVSFYNNEISEKSEIFDDQFSVERPDGSNFTLKIRSTKLEDSAMYFCASRFGTATNEKLFFGSGTQLSVL.

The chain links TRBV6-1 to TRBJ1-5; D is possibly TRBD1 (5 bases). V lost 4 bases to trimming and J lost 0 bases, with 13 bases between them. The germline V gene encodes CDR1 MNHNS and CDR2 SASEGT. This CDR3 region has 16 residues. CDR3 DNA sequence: TGTGCCAGCAGTGTGTCGACAGCTTATAGCAATCAGCCCCAGCATTTT. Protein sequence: CASSVSTAYSNQPQHF.

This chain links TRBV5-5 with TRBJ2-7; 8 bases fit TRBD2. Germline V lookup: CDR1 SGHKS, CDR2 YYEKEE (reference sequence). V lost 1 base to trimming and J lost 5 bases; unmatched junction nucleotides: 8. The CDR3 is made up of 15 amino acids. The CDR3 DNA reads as TGTGCCAGCAGCTTGTGGCGGGAGGAAATCCACGAGCAGTACTTC. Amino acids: CASSLWREEIHEQYF.